What follows is one T cell receptor (beta chain) and its context. Sequenced by immunoSEQ multiplex PCR; TCRdb stores in-frame clones only, minus some. This sample yields nearly 200,000 clones, of which almost 85% are seen a single time; about 5.1% belongs to the top ten. The source of the sample is a study of blood T cell repertoires in COVID-19. With V trimmed by 4 bases and J by 0 bases, 7 bases remained unmatched. Germline loops: CDR1 MNHEY, CDR2 SVGEGT. The CDR3 runs to 17 residues. The sample was peripheral blood. V usage is TRBV6-2 or TRBV6-3 and J usage is TRBJ2-1, with 9 bases lining up with TRBD2. The source is a woman in her seventies with active or convalescent COVID-19. CDR3 sequence (DNA): TGTGCCAGCAGTTGGGGCGGGAGGGCCCTCTCCTACAATGAGCAGTTCTTC. Translation gives CASSWGGRALSYNEQFF.